The 21 T cell receptor beta chains below come from one sample, sequenced in a study of cytomegalovirus exposure and HLA in healthy donors. PCR used 60 Vbeta primers and 13 Jbeta primers. Measured with immunoSEQ multiplex PCR; TCRdb has only the in-frame clones, and not every one. The table has more than 140,000 clones, around 80% seen once. Source material: PBMCs. The source is a man aged 30 to 39 in good health and CMV-seropositive.

The V gene is TRBV12-5, the J gene TRBJ2-1; D perhaps matches TRBD2 (6 bases). The CDR3 contains 16 residues. Germline V lookup: CDR1 LGHNT, CDR2 FRNRAP. V lost 2 bases and J lost 2, with 13 bases in between. Written as DNA, the CDR3 is TGTGCTAGTGGTTTGTTAATAGCGGAAACCTACAATGAGCAGTTCTTC. Translated, it gives CASGLLIAETYNEQFF.

Comment on this clone: A read error may produce the germline difference seen at one junction end. The chain is built from TRBV27 and TRBJ2-6; tentative D call: TRBD1 (5 bases). The germline V gene has CDR1 MNHEY and CDR2 SMNVEV (reference sequence). This CDR3 contains 15 residues. The CDR3 loop reads CASSLSVSGANGLTF. CDR3 nucleotides: TGTGCCAGCAGTTTGTCCGTCTCTGGGGCCAACGGCCTGACTTTC.

This chain connects TRBV19 to TRBJ2-7; D might be TRBD1 (5 bases). Deletions cut 3 bases from V and 4 bases from J, with 19 bases between. The CDR3 loop spans 16 amino acids. Per germline, CDR1 LNHDA and CDR2 SQIVND (reference sequence). CDR3 amino acids: CASSISDMGRGYEQYF. The DNA of the CDR3 is TGTGCCAGTAGTATCTCCGACATGGGAAGGGGATACGAGCAGTACTTC.

This rearrangement joins TRBV2 to TRBJ1-1, with 7 bases fitting TRBD1. With V trimmed by 6 bases and J by 1 base, 8 bases remained unmatched. Germline CDR1 is SNHLY and CDR2 is FYNNEI. This CDR3 comprises 15 residues. CDR3 nucleotides: TGTGCCAGCAGGAGGGGACAGATCTCGAACACTGAAGCTTTCTTT. It is translated as CASRRGQISNTEAFF. The entire variable domain, with the rest obtained from reference TRBV2 and TRBJ1-1, is as follows: EPEVTQTPSHQVTQMGQEVILRCVPISNHLYFYWYRQILGQKVEFLVSFYNNEISEKSEIFDDQFSVERPDGSNFTLKIRSTKLEDSAMYFCASRRGQISNTEAFFGQGTRLTVV.

V and J are TRBV27 and TRBJ2-7; 10 nucleotides match TRBD2. There are 13 residues in the CDR3. CDR1 and CDR2 from the germline V gene are MNHEY and SMNVEV (reference sequence). The trim removed 6 bases at V and 2 bases at J, leaving 1 base unmatched. The DNA of the CDR3 is TGTGCCAGCAGACTAGCGGGGACCTACGAGCAGTACTTC. Its protein product is CASRLAGTYEQYF.

The V call is TRBV29-1, the J call TRBJ2-7, with 10 bases fitting TRBD1. V gave up 6 bases and J gave up 5 bases; unmatched junction bases: 13. The CDR3 is 15 residues long. Germline CDR1 is SQVTM and CDR2 is ANQGSEA. CDR3 protein: CSVNTMGTGVDEQYF. As DNA, the CDR3 is TGCAGCGTCAACACTATGGGGACAGGGGTGGACGAGCAGTACTTC.

J is TRBJ2-7 and V is TRBV29-1, with D uncertain. The V end was cut by 4 bases, the J end by 6 bases, with 7 bases between. This CDR3 region has 10 residues. Germline CDR1 and CDR2: SQVTM and ANQGSEA. CDR3 amino acids: CSVGGIEQYF. CDR3 sequence (DNA): TGCAGCGTTGGCGGAATCGAGCAGTACTTC.

This chain joins TRBV28 and TRBJ1-5; possibly TRBD1 for D (5 bases). Germline CDR1 MDHEN, CDR2 SYDVKM. The length of the CDR3 is 17 residues. The V end was cut by 2 bases, the J end by 4 bases, with 18 bases between. CDR3 coding DNA: TGTGCCAGCAGTTTAAGGCTGGGACTTACGCCTAATCAGCCCCAGCATTTT. It translates to CASSLRLGLTPNQPQHF.

The CDR3, as DNA: TGTGCCAGCAGCCACGTATCAGCGGCTACTAACAATGAGCAGTTCTTC. Translated, it gives CASSHVSAATNNEQFF. This sequence joins TRBV4-2 and TRBJ2-1, with a possible D match to TRBD2 (5 bases). Trimming stripped 3 bases from V and 5 bases from J, with 17 bases between. Germline V CDR1 and CDR2: LGHNA, YNFKEQ. This CDR3 has 16 residues.

This sequence joins TRBV5-1 and TRBJ2-7, with a tentative D call TRBD2 (6 bases). This CDR3 is built from 14 residues. V shed 1 base and J shed 2 bases, with 10 bases lying between them. Germline V lookup: CDR1 SGHRS, CDR2 YFSETQ. CDR3 bases: TGCGCCAGCAGCTTGATCGGGAGTGCCTACGAGCAGTACTTC. Amino acid sequence: CASSLIGSAYEQYF.

The V and J genes are TRBV5-6 and TRBJ2-7; TRBD1 matches 8 bases. Unmatched junction bases numbered 5, after V lost 4 bases and J lost 2 bases. From germline, CDR1 is SGHDT and CDR2 YYEEEE. This CDR3 region has 14 residues. In DNA form, the CDR3 reads TGTGCCAGCAGCCCGGGACAGGCAACCTACGAGCAGTACTTC. As protein: CASSPGQATYEQYF.

The gene calls are TRBV12-5 and TRBJ2-5, with D perhaps matching TRBD2 (5 bases). The CDR3 is 15 amino acids. The germline V gene encodes CDR1 LGHNT and CDR2 FRNRAP. Trimming took off 0 bases at V and 5 bases at J, with 13 bases between the two ends. The CDR3 nucleotides are TGTGCTAGTGGTTTGGTACGAAGCGGCTTTGAGACCCAGTACTTC. It encodes CASGLVRSGFETQYF. Full variable domain (missing parts from reference TRBV12-5 and TRBJ2-5): DARVTQTPRHKVTEMGQEVTMRCQPILGHNTVFWYRQTMMQGLELLAYFRNRAPLDDSGMPKDRFSAEMPDATLATLKIQPSEPRDSAVYFCASGLVRSGFETQYFGPGTRLLVL.

The chain joins TRBV19 to TRBJ2-7; 14 nucleotides agree with TRBD2. CDR1 LNHDA and CDR2 SQIVND come from the germline V gene (reference sequence). The CDR3 has 13 amino acids. V lost 5 bases, J lost 7 bases, and 1 base stayed unmatched. The CDR3 is CASSRLAGGEQYF. The CDR3 region has the DNA TGTGCCAGTAGTCGACTAGCGGGAGGGGAGCAGTACTTC.

This clone was recorded once. This rearrangement joins TRBV6-1 to TRBJ2-7, with D possibly TRBD2 on 5 matching bases. With 7 bases removed from V and 1 base from J, the gap between germline ends came to 14 bases. The CDR3 totals 14 residues. CDR1 is MNHNS and CDR2 is SASEGT in the germline V gene. CDR3 DNA sequence: TGTGCCAGCACTACACCGGGAAGATCCTACGAGCAGTACTTC. Translating it yields CASTTPGRSYEQYF.

The chain couples TRBV9 to TRBJ2-1, with 7 bases aligning to TRBD2. Germline CDR1 and CDR2: SGDLS and YYNGEE. V lost 0 bases to trimming and J lost 6 bases; unmatched junction nucleotides: 12. The CDR3 loop spans 17 amino acids. In DNA form, the CDR3 reads TGTGCCAGCAGCGTAGGGTGGGGACTAAGTTCCCGCAATGAGCAGTTCTTC. Protein: CASSVGWGLSSRNEQFF.

The chain uses TRBV7-6 and TRBJ2-2; D not certain. From germline, CDR1 is SGHVS and CDR2 FNYEAQ. The ends were cut back, 0 bases at V and 1 base at J, with 6 bases in the middle. CDR3 size: 15 residues. CDR3 amino acids: CASSLAGGNTGELFF. The CDR3 DNA sequence: TGTGCCAGCAGCTTAGCTGGCGGGAACACCGGGGAGCTGTTTTTT.

To note about this clone: At one boundary the junction diverges from the germline segment, which might be a read error. The rearrangement links TRBV27 to TRBJ2-6; possible D gene TRBD1, 7 bases. Per germline, CDR1 MNHEY and CDR2 SMNVEV (reference sequence). CDR3 length: 15 amino acids. The CDR3 is CASSDRDSGANGLTF. CDR3 coding DNA: TGTGCCAGCAGCGACAGGGACTCTGGGGCCAACGGCCTGACTTTC.

The CDR3 nucleotides are TGTGCCAGTCGGCTACAGGGGAACACCGGGGAGCTGTTTTTT. Amino acids: CASRLQGNTGELFF. V is TRBV19 and J is TRBJ2-2, with TRBD1 as a possible D gene (6 bases). Germline V gene sequence: CDR1 LNHDA, CDR2 SQIVND (reference sequence). This CDR3 contains 14 residues. V was shortened by 8 bases and J by 1 base, with 11 bases between the two germline ends.

The rearrangement links TRBV11-2 to TRBJ1-5, with a tentative D call TRBD1 (6 bases). Trimming removed 5 bases from V and 6 bases from J, with 11 bases in between. CDR1 is SGHAT and CDR2 is FQNNGV in the germline V gene. This CDR3 is 13 amino acids long. The CDR3 loop reads CASSLEQGQPQHF. In DNA form, the CDR3 reads TGTGCCAGCAGCCTCGAACAGGGTCAGCCCCAGCATTTT. Variable domain in full (rest from reference TRBV11-2 and TRBJ1-5): EAGVAQSPRYKIIEKRQSVAFWCNPISGHATLYWYQQILGQGPKLLIQFQNNGVVDDSQLPKDRFSAERLKGVDSTLKIQPAKLEDSAVYLCASSLEQGQPQHFGDGTRLSIL.

This sequence joins TRBV7-8 and TRBJ1-2; 10 bases align to TRBD1. CDR3 length: 16 residues. V was pared by 1 base and J by 4 bases, with 6 bases of the junction left unmatched. CDR1 SGHVS and CDR2 FQNEAQ come from the germline V gene. The CDR3 DNA reads TGTGCCAGCAGCTTAGACCCCAGGACAGGGGGCTATGGCTACACCTTC. It specifies CASSLDPRTGGYGYTF.

The gene calls are TRBV2 and TRBJ2-7, with D maybe TRBD1 (6 bases). This CDR3 region has 13 residues. Germline V lookup: CDR1 SNHLY, CDR2 FYNNEI. The V end was cut by 7 bases, the J end by 4 bases, with 14 bases between. The CDR3 DNA reads TGTGCCAGCAACCGTGACAGGCGGTACGAGCAGTACTTC. Its protein is CASNRDRRYEQYF.